The sequence of this T cell receptor (beta chain) was determined in a study of beta chain features in type 1 diabetes. Overall study: Patients shared similar age, gender and cell yields with healthy donors. Overall study findings and caveats: There was a possibility that cDNA sequencing over-represented cells with high TCR expression. Moderate but significant shortening of TCRB CDR3s was recorded in all four CD4+ subsets from Type 1 diabetes patients.

This CDR3 region has 15 residues. V lost 5 bases and J lost 2; bases outside the gene matches: 7. CDR1 SGHTA and CDR2 FQGNSA come from the germline V gene. The authors reverse transcribed all of the isolated RNA, so sequencing captured expressed TCRB transcripts. Profiling relied on immunoSEQ multiplex PCR, and the TCRdb table lists in-frame clones only, not all of them. The profile covers 250,000 to 350,000 clones, with 14% appearing a single time and about 0.017% taken by the ten largest. A single heparinised draw of roughly 100 mL on average was taken per donor. It was via CD45RO/CCR7/CD25/CD127/CD95/CD27 that CD4+ naive, central memory, regulatory and stem cell-like memory cells were sorted. Turning to this clone: Its antigen is still unknown.

J is TRBJ2-3 and V is TRBV7-2; 7 nucleotides line up with TRBD2. This TCR came from a man under 40 with type 1 diabetes. Sequenced material: naive CD4+ T cells from blood. The CDR3 DNA reads TGTGCCAGCAGCCCGTGGACTAGAACCACAGATACGCAGTATTTT. This encodes CASSPWTRTTDTQYF.